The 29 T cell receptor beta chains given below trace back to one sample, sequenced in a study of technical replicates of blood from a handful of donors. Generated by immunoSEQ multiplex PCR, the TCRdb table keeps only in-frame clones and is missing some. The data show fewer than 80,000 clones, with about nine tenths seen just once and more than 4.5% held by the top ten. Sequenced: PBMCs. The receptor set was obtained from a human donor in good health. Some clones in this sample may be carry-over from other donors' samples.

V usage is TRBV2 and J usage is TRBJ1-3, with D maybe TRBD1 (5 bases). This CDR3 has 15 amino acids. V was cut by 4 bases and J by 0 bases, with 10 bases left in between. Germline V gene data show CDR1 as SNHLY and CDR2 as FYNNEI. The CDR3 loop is CASSGQGHSGNTIYF. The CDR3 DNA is TGTGCCAGCAGTGGTCAGGGCCACTCTGGAAACACCATATATTTT.

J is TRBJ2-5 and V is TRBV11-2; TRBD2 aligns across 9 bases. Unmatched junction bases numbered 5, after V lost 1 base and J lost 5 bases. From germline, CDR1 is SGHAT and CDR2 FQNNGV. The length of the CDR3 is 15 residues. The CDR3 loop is CASSLARGGRETQYF. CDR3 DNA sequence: TGTGCCAGCAGCTTAGCGCGGGGGGGCCGGGAGACCCAGTACTTC.

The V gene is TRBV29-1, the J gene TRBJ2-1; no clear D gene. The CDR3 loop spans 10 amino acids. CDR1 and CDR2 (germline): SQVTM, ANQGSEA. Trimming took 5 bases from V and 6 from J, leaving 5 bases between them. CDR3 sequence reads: CSVSLNEQFF. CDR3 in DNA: TGCAGCGTTTCTCTCAATGAGCAGTTCTTC.

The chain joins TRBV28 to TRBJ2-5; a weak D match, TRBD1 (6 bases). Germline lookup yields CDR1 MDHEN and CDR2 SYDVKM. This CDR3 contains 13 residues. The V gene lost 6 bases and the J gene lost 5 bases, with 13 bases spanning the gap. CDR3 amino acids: CASSQGYSETQYF. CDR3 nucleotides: TGTGCCAGCAGCCAGGGGTACTCCGAGACCCAGTACTTC.

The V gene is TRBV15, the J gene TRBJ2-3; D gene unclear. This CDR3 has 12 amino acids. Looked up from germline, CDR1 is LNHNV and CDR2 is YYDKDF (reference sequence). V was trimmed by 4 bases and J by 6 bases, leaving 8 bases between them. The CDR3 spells CATSTYKDTQYF. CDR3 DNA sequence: TGTGCCACCAGCACGTACAAGGATACGCAGTATTTT.

For the CDR3, the DNA is TGTGCCAGCAGTTTGGCCCAGGGGGCATCCGTGATCGGTGGCTACACCTTC. Amino acid sequence: CASSLAQGASVIGGYTF. The chain couples TRBV27 to TRBJ1-2; 8 nucleotides agree with TRBD1. Germline V lookup: CDR1 MNHEY, CDR2 SMNVEV (reference sequence). The CDR3 has 17 residues. The trim removed 3 bases at V and 7 bases at J, leaving 16 bases unmatched.

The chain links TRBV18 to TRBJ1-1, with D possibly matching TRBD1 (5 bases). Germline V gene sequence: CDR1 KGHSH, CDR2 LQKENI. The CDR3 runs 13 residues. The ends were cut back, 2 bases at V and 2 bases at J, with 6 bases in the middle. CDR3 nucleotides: TGTGCCAGCTCACCAGGGGCCAACACTGAAGCTTTCTTT. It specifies CASSPGANTEAFF.

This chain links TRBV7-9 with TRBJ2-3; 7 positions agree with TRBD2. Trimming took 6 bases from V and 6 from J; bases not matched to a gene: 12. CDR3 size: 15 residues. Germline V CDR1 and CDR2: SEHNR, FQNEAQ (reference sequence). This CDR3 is CASSSLAAGLDTQYF. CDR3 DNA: TGTGCCAGCAGTTCGCTAGCGGCGGGGCTCGATACGCAGTATTTT.

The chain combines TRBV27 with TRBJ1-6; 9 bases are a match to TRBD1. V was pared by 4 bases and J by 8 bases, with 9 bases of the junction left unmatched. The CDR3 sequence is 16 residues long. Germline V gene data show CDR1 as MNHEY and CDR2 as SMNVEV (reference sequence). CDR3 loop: CASSSRSGTGYSPLHF. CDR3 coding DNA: TGTGCCAGCAGTTCCAGATCCGGGACAGGGTATTCACCCCTCCACTTT.

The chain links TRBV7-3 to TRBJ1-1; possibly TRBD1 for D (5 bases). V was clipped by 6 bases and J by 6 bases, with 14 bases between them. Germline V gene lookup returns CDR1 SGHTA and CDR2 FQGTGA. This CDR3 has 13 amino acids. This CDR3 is CASSWDFGSEAFF. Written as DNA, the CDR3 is TGTGCCAGCAGTTGGGACTTTGGTTCTGAAGCTTTCTTT.

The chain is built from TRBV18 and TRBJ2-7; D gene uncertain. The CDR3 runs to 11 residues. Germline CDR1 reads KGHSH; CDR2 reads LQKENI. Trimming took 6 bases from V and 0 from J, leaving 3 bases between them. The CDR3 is CASSLSYEQYF. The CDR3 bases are TGTGCCAGCTCCCTCTCCTACGAGCAGTACTTC. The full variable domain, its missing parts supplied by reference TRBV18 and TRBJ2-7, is NAGVMQNPRHLVRRRGQEARLRCSPMKGHSHVYWYRQLPEEGLKFMVYLQKENIIDESGMPKERFSAEFPKEGPSILRIQQVVRGDSAAYFCASSLSYEQYFGPGTRLTVT.

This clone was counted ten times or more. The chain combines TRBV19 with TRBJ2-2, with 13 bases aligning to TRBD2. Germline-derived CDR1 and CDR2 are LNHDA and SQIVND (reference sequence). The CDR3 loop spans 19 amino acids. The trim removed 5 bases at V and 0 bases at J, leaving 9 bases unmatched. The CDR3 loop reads CASSPLGTSGISNTGELFF. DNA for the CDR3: TGTGCCAGTAGTCCCCTGGGGACTAGCGGGATTTCGAACACCGGGGAGCTGTTTTTT.

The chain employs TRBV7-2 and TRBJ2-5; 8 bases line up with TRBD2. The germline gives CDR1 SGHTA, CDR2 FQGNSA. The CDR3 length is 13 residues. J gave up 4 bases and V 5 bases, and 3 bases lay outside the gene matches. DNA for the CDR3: TGTGCCAGCAGCAAGGGACTAGGAGAGACCCAGTACTTC. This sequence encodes CASSKGLGETQYF.

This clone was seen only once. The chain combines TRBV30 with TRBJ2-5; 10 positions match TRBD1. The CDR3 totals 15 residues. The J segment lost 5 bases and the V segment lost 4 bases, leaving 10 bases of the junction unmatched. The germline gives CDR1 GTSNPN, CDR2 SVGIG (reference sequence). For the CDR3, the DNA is TGTGCCTGGAATCGGGGACAGGGGACAATGGAGACCCAGTACTTC. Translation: CAWNRGQGTMETQYF.

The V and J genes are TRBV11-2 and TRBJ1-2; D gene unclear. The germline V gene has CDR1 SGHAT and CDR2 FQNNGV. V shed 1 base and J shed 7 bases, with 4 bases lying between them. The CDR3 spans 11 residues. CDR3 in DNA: TGTGCCAGCAGCTTAGGGAGTGGCTACACCTTC. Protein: CASSLGSGYTF.

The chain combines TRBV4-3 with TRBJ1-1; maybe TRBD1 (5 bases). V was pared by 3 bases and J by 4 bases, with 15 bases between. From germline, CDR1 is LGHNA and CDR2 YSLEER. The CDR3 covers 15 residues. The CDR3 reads CASSHLGRDRTEAFF. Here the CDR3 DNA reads TGCGCCAGCAGCCATTTGGGGCGGGACCGCACTGAAGCTTTCTTT.

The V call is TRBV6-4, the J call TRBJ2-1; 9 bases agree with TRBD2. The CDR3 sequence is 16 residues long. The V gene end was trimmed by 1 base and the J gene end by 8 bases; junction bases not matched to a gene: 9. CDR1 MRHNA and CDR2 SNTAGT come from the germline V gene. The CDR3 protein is CASSDFAGGPRDEQFF. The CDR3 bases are TGTGCCAGCAGTGACTTTGCGGGAGGGCCAAGGGATGAGCAGTTCTTC.

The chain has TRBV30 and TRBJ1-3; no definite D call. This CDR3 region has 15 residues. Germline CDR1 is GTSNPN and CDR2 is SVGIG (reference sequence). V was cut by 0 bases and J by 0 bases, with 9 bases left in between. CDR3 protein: CAWSVGVPSGNTIYF. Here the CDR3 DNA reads TGTGCCTGGAGTGTCGGGGTCCCCTCTGGAAACACCATATATTTT.

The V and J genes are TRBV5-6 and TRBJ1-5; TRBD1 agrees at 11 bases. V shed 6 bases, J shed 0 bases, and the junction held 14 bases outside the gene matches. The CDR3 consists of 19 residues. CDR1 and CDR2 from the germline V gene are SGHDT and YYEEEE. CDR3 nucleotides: TGTGCCAGCACCCTGCCGGGACAGGGGGACTCTCGTAGCAATCAGCCCCAGCATTTT. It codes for CASTLPGQGDSRSNQPQHF.

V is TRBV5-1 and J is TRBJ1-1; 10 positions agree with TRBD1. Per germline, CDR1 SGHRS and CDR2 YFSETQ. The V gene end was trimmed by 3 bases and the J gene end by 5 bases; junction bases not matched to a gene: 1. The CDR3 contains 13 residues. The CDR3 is CASSWTGGTEAFF. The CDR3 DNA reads TGCGCCAGCAGCTGGACAGGGGGAACTGAAGCTTTCTTT.

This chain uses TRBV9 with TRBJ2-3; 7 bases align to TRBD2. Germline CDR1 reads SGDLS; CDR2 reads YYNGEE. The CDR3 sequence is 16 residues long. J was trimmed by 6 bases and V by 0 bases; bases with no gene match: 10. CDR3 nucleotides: TGTGCCAGCAGCGTAGATGAGGGAGGGCCGTGGGATACGCAGTATTTT. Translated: CASSVDEGGPWDTQYF.

This CDR3 reads CASSASTRAHYGYTF. The CDR3 DNA sequence: TGTGCCAGCAGCGCTTCTACCAGGGCACACTATGGCTACACCTTC. The V and J genes are TRBV7-8 and TRBJ1-2; D is perhaps TRBD1 (5 bases). V was trimmed by 5 bases and J by 3 bases, leaving 16 bases between them. This CDR3 contains 15 residues. From germline, CDR1 is SGHVS and CDR2 FQNEAQ.

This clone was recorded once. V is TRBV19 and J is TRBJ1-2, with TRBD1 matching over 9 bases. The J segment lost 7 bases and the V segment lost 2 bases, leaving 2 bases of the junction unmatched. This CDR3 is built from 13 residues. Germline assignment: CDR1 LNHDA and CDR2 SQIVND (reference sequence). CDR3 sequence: CASSIRDRVGYTF. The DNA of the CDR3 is TGTGCCAGTAGTATAAGGGACAGGGTTGGCTACACCTTC.

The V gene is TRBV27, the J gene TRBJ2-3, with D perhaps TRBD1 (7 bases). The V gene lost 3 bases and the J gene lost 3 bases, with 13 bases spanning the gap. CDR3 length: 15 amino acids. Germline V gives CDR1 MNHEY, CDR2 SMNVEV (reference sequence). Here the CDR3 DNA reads TGTGCCAGCAGTTTCCCCGGGGGACAGACAGATACGCAGTATTTT. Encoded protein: CASSFPGGQTDTQYF.

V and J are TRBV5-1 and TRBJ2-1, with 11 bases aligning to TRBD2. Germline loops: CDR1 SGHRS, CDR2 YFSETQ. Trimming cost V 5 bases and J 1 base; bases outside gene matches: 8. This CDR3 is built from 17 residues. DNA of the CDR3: TGCGCCAGCAGTCGATTAGCGGGAGGGGGATCCTACAATGAGCAGTTCTTC. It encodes CASSRLAGGGSYNEQFF. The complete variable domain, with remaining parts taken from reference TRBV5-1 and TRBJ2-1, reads KAGVTQTPRYLIKTRGQQVTLSCSPISGHRSVSWYQQTPGQGLQFLFEYFSETQRNKGNFPGRFSGRQFSNSRSEMNVSTLELGDSALYLCASSRLAGGGSYNEQFFGPGTRLTVL.

CDR3 protein: CAWSVSSGYSNQPQHF. CDR3 DNA: TGTGCCTGGAGTGTATCCTCAGGATATAGCAATCAGCCCCAGCATTTT. The chain couples TRBV30 to TRBJ1-5; unclear D gene. Germline V gives CDR1 GTSNPN, CDR2 SVGIG (reference sequence). There are 16 residues in the CDR3. The V end lost 0 bases, the J end lost 0 bases, and 12 bases lay between the germline ends.

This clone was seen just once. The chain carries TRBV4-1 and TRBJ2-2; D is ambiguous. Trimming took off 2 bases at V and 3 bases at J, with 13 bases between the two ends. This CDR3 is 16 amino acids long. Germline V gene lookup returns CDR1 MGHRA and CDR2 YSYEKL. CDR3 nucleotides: TGCGCCAGCAGCCAAAGCTGGGTTCGGGACACCGGGGAGCTGTTTTTT. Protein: CASSQSWVRDTGELFF.

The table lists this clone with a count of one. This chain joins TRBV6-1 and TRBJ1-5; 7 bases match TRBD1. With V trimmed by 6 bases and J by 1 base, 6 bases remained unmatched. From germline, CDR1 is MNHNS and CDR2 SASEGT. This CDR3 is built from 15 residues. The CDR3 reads CASRTGDRSNQPQHF. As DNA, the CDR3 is TGTGCCAGCAGGACCGGGGACAGAAGCAATCAGCCCCAGCATTTT.

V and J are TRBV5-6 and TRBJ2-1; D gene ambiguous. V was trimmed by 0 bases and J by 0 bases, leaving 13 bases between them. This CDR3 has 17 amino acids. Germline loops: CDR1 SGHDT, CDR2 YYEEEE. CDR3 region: CASSLAFGWSSYNEQFF. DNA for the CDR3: TGTGCCAGCAGCTTGGCCTTTGGGTGGAGCTCCTACAATGAGCAGTTCTTC.